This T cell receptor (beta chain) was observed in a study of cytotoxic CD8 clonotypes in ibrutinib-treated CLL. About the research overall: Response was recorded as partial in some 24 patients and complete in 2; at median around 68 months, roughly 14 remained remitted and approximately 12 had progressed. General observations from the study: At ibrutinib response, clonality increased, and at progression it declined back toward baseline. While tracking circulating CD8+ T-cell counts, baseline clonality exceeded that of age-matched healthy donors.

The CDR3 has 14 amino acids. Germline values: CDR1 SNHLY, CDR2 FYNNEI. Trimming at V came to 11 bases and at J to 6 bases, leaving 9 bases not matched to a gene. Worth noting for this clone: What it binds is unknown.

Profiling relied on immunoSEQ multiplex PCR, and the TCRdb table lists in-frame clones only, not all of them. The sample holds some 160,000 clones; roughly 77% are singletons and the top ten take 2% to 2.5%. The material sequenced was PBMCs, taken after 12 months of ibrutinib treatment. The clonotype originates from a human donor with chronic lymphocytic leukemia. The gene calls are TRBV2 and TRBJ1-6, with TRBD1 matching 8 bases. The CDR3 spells CADGQGIGNSPLHF. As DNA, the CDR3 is TGTGCCGACGGACAGGGAATTGGTAATTCACCCCTCCACTTT.